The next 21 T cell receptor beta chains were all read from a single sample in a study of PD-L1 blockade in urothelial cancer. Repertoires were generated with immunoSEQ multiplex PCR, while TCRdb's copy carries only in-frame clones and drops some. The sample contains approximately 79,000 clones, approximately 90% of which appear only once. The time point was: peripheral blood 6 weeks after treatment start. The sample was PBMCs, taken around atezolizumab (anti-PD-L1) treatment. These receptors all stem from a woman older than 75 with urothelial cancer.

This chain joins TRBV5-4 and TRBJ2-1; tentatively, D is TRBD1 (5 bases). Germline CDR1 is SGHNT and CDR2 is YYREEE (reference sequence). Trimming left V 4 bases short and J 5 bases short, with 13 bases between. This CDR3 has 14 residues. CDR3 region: CASSGAATNNEQFF. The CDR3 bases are TGTGCCAGCAGCGGGGCGGCTACCAACAATGAGCAGTTCTTC.

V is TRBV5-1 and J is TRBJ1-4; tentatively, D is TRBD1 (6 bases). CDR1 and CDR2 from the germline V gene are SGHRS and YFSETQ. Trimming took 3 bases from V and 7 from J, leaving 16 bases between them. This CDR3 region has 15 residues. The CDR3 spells CASSSGGSVTEKLFF. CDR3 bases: TGCGCCAGCAGCTCGGGGGGCTCGGTAACTGAAAAACTGTTTTTT.

DNA for the CDR3: TGTGCCAGCAGCTCCCAAATGCTAGTGTATGAGCAGTTCTTC. Its protein product is CASSSQMLVYEQFF. The chain has TRBV7-2 and TRBJ2-1, with no clear D. Germline assignment: CDR1 SGHTA and CDR2 FQGNSA. This CDR3 spans 14 amino acids. V shed 4 bases and J shed 8 bases, with 15 bases lying between them.

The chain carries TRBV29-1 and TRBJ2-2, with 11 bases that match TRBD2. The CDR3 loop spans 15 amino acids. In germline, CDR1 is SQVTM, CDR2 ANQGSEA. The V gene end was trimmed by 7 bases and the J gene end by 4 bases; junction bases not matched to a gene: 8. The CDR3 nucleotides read TGCAGCGCGGGAACACTAGCGGGAGTCACCGGGGAGCTGTTTTTT. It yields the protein CSAGTLAGVTGELFF.

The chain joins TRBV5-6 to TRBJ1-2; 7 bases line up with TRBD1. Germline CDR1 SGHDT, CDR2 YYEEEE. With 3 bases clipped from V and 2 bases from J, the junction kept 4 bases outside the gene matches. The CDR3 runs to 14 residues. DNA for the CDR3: TGTGCCAGCAGCTACAGGGGATTAAACTATGGCTACACCTTC. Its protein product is CASSYRGLNYGYTF.

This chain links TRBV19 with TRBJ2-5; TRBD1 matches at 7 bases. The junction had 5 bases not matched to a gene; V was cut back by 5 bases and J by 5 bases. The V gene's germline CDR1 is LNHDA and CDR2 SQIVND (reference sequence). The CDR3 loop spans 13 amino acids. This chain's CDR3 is CASSLGQWETQYF. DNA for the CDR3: TGTGCCAGTAGTCTGGGACAGTGGGAGACCCAGTACTTC.

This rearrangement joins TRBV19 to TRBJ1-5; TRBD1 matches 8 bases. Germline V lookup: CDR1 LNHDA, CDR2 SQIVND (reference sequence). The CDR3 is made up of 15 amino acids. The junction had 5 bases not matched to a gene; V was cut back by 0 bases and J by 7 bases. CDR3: CASSIEAGGRQPQHF. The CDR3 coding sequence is TGTGCCAGTAGTATAGAGGCAGGGGGCAGACAGCCCCAGCATTTT. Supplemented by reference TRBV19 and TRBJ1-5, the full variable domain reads DGGITQSPKYLFRKEGQNVTLSCEQNLNHDAMYWYRQDPGQGLRLIYYSQIVNDFQKGDIAEGYSVSREKKESFPLTVTSAQKNPTAFYLCASSIEAGGRQPQHFGDGTRLSIL.

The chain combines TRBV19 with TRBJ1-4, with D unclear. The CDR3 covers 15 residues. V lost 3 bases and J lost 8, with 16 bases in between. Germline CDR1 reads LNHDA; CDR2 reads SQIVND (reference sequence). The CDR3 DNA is TGTGCCAGTAGTATTTGGAGGCTAGATGAGGAAAAACTGTTTTTT. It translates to CASSIWRLDEEKLFF.

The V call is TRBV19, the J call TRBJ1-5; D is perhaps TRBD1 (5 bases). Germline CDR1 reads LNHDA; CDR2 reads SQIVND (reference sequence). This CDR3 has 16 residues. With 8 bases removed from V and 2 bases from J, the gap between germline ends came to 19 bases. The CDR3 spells CASGEYLGRGNQPQHF. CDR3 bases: TGTGCCAGTGGGGAATATTTAGGCAGGGGCAATCAGCCCCAGCATTTT.

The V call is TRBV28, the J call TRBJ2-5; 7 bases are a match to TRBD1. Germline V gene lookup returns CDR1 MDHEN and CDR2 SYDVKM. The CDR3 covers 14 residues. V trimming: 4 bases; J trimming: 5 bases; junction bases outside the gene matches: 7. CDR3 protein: CASSSPGGWETQYF. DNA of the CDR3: TGTGCCAGCAGTTCACCAGGGGGTTGGGAGACCCAGTACTTC.

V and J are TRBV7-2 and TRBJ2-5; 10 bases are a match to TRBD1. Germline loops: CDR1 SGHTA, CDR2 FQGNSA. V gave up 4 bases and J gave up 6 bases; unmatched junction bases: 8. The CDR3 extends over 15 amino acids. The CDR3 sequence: CASSSSGQGGKTQYF. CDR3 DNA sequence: TGTGCCAGCAGCTCCTCAGGACAGGGGGGGAAGACCCAGTACTTC.

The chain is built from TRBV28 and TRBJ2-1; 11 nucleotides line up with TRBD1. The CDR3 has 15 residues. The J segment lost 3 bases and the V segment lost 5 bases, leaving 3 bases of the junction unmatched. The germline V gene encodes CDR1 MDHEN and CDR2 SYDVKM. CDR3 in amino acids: CASSTGTGGYNEQFF. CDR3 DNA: TGTGCCAGCAGTACCGGGACAGGGGGCTACAATGAGCAGTTCTTC.

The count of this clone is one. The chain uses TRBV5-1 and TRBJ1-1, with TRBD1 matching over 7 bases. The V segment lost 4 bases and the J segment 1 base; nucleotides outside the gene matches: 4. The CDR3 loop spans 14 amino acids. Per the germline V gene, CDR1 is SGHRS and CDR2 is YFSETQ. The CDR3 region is CASSPGQPNTEAFF. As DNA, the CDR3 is TGCGCCAGCAGCCCGGGACAGCCGAACACTGAAGCTTTCTTT.

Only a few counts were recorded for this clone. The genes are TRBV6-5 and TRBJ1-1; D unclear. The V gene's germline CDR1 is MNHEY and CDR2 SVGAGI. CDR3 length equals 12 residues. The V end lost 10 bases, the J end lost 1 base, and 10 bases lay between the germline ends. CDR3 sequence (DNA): TGTGCCACCCTAGTAGGGAACACTGAAGCTTTCTTT. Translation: CATLVGNTEAFF.

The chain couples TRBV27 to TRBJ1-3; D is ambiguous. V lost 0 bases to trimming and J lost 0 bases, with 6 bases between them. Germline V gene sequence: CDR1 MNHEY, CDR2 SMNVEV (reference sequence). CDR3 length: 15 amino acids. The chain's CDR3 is CASSLSASSGNTIYF. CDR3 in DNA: TGTGCCAGCAGTTTATCCGCGAGCTCTGGAAACACCATATATTTT.

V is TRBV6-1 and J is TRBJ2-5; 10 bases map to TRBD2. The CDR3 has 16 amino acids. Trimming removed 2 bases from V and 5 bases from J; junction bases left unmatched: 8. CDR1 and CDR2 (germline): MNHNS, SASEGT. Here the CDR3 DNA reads TGTGCCAGCAGTGAAATAGCGGGAGGCCCCATGGAGACCCAGTACTTC. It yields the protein CASSEIAGGPMETQYF.

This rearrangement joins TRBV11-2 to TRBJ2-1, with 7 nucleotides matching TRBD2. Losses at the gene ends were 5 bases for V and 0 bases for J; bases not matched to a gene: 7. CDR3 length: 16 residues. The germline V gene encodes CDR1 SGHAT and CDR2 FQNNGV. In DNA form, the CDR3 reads TGTGCCAGCAGCGTATACCTAGCGGTCTCCTACAATGAGCAGTTCTTC. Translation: CASSVYLAVSYNEQFF.

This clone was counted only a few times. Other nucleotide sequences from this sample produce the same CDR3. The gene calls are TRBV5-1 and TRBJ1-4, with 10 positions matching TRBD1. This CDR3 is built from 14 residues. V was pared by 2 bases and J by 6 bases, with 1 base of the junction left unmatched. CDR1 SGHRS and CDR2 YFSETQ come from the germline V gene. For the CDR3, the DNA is TGCGCCAGCAGCTTAGGGACAGGGGATGAAAAACTGTTTTTT. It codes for CASSLGTGDEKLFF.

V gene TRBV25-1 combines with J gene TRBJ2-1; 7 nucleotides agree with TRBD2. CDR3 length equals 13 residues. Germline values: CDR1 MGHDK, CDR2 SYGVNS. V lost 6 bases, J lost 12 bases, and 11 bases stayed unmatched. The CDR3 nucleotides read TGTGCCAGCAGGGGGGAGGGCCCTCGGAGGCAGTTCTTC. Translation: CASRGEGPRRQFF. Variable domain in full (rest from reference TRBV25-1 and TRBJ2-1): EADIYQTPRYLVIGTGKKITLECSQTMGHDKMYWYQQDPGMELHLIHYSYGVNSTEKGDLSSESTVSRIRTEHFPLTLESARPSHTSQYLCASRGEGPRRQFFGPGTRLTVL.

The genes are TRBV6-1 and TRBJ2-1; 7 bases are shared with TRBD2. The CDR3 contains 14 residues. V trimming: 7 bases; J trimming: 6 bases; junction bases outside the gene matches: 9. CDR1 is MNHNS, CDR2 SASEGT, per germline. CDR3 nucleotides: TGTGCCAGCAACCCCTGGGGGACTACCAATGAGCAGTTCTTC. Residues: CASNPWGTTNEQFF.

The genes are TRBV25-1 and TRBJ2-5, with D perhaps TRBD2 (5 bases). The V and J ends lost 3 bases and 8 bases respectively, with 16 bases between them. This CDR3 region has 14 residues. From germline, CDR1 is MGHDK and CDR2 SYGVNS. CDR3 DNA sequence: TGTGCCAGCAGTGAGGCCGTGGTAGAGGGCACCCAGTACTTC. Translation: CASSEAVVEGTQYF.